This T cell receptor (beta chain) emerged from a study of monozygotic twins with inflammatory bowel disease. The template-switching step introduced UMIs that carried a 6-nucleotide sample barcode. cDNA encoding TCRalpha and TCRbeta underwent two nested PCRs of roughly 16 and 10 cycles, each of which was followed by bead purification. No DNA is given; TCRdb re-called the 5' RACE reads and lists each CDR3 protein once. The sample table sets out approximately 400,000 distinct CDR3 sequences. CDR1 is MDHEN and CDR2 is SYDVKM in the germline V gene. The CDR3 sequence is 16 residues long. Researchers collected over 2 ml of blood per donor. Total RNA isolation used whole blood (no T cell sorting was performed).

Material: blood. The gene calls are TRBV28 and TRBJ1-2; TCRdb picks TRBD1, but there is no DNA to check that call. The TCR comes from a human donor with ulcerative colitis or Crohn's disease, or a healthy co-twin of an affected twin (not recorded which). The CDR3 sequence is CASSLKSTGGVYGYTF.